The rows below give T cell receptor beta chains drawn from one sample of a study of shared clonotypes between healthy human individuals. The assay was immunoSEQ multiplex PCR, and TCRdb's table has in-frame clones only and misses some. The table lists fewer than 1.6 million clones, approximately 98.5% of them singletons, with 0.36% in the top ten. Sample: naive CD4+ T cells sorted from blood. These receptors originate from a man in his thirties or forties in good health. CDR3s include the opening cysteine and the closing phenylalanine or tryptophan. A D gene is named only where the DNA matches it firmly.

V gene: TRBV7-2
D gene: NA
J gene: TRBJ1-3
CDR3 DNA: TGTGCCAGCAGCTTCCCTGGGACCGGCTCTGGAAACACCATATATTTT
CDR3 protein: CASSFPGTGSGNTIYF

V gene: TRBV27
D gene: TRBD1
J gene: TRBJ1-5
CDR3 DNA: TGTGCCAGCAGTTGGACAGGGGGAATTCGTCAGCCCCAGCATTTT
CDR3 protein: CASSWTGGIRQPQHF

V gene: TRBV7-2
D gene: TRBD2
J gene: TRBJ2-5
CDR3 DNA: TGTGCCAGCAGCCACAGCGGGAGCCCAGGGTCCCAGTACTTC
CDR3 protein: CASSHSGSPGSQYF

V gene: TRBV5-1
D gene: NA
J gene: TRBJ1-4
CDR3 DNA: TGCGCCAGCAGCGCCTGGCGACCAACTAATGAAAAACTGTTTTTT
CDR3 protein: CASSAWRPTNEKLFF

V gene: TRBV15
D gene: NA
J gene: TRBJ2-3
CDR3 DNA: TGTGCCACCAGCAATACGGGAGACGTAGCAGATACGCAGTATTTT
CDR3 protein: CATSNTGDVADTQYF

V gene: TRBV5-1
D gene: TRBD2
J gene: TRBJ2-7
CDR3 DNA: TGCGCCAGCAGCCACCTAGCGGGAGAAACCAAGCCCTACGAGCAGTACTTC
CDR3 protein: CASSHLAGETKPYEQYF

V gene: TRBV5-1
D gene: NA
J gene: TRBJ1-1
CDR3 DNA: TGCGCCAGCAGAGGAGGGGCGACGGACACTGAAGCTTTCTTT
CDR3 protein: CASRGGATDTEAFF

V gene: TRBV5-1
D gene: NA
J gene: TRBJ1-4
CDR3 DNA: TGCGCCAGCAGCTTGCAGGGGCGGAATGAAAAACTGTTTTTT
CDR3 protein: CASSLQGRNEKLFF

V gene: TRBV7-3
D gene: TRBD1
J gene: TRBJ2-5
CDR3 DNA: TGTGCCAGCAGCTTAAAGGGGGACAGGAATCAAGAGACCCAGTACTTC
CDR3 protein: CASSLKGDRNQETQYF

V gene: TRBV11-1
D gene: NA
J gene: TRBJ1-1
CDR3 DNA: TGTGCCAGCAGCAAGGACACTGAAGCTTTCTTT
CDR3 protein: CASSKDTEAFF

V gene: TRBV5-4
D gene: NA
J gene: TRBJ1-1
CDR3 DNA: TGTGCCAGCAGCCTAAGTGGAGAGATACTTGAAGCTTTCTTT
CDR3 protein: CASSLSGEILEAFF

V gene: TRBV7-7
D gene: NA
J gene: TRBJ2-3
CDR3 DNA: TGTGCTAGCAGTCGGGACCGGGGAACAGATACGCAGTATTTT
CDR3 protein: CASSRDRGTDTQYF

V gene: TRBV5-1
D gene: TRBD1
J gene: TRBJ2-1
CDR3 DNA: TGCGCCAGCACTCGGGACAGGGCGGCGGATGAGCAGTTCTTC
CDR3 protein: CASTRDRAADEQFF

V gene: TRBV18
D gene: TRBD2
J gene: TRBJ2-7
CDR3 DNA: TGTGCCAGCTCACCACCGGGACTAGCGGGAACCTACGAGCAGTACTTC
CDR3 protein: CASSPPGLAGTYEQYF

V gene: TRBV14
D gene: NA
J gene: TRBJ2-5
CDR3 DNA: TGTGCCAGCAGCTTACGCTTGGTGGGGGCCTCTAAGGTGGAGACCCAGTACTTC
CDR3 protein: CASSLRLVGASKVETQYF

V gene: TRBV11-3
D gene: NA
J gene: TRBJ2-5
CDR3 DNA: TGTGCCAGCAGCTTAGGGCCACAAGAGACCCAGTACTTC
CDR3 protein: CASSLGPQETQYF

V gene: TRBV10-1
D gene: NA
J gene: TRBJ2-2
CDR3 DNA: TGCGCCAGCAGTCAGAGCACCGGGGAGCTGTTTTTT
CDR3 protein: CASSQSTGELFF

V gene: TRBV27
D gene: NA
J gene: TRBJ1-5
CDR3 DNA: TGTGCCAGCAGTTGGGACACACACAATCAGCCCCAGCATTTT
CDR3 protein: CASSWDTHNQPQHF

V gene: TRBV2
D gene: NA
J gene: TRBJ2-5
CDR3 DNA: TGTGCCAGCAGTGAATCGGGAGTAGGCGAGACCCAGTACTTC
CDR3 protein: CASSESGVGETQYF

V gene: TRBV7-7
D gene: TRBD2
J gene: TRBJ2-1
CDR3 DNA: TGTGCTAGCAGCTTAGCGGGAAACGATGAGCAGTTCTTC
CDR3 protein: CASSLAGNDEQFF

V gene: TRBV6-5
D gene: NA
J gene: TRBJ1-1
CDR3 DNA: TGTGCCAGCAGTTACATCCCGAACACTGAAGCTTTCTTT
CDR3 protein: CASSYIPNTEAFF

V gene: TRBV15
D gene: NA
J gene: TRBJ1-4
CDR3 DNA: TGTGCCACCAGCAGATCGCTGGGGACAACTAATGAAAAACTGTTTTTT
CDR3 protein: CATSRSLGTTNEKLFF

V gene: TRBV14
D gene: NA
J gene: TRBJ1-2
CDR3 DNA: TGTGCCAGCAGCCTGGACAAAAACTATGGCTACACCTTC
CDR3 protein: CASSLDKNYGYTF

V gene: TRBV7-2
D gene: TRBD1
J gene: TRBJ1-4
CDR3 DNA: TGTGCCAGCAGCTTAGGTTTACCGGGACAGTATAATGAAAAACTGTTTTTT
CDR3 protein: CASSLGLPGQYNEKLFF

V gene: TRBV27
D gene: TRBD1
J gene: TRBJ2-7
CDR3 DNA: TGTGCCAGCAGTTTAGGCGGGACAGGGGCCTACGAGCAGTACTTC
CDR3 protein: CASSLGGTGAYEQYF

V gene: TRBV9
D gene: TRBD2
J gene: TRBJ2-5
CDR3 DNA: TGTGCCAGCAGCCCACCGGGACTAGCGGGATCAGAGACCCAGTACTTC
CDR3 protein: CASSPPGLAGSETQYF